The 13 T cell receptor beta chains given below trace back to one sample, sequenced in a study of blood T cells in healthy people across ages. For the second PCR, which ran for 7 to 11 cycles, a sample-barcoded 5' primer and a J-beta primer mix were used. TCRdb processed the 5' RACE reads anew with MiXCR; each CDR3 protein has one entry. Counted here are hundreds of thousands of distinct CDR3 sequences, more than 40% occurring once; the ten biggest clones make up around a third. The sample taken for sequencing was blood. Every receptor here comes from a woman in her fifties or sixties in good health.

In regard to this clonotype: One junction end does not reproduce the germline sequence, and a read error may be involved. The rearrangement uses TRBV9 and TRBJ1-4; no clear D gene. The CDR3 sequence is 17 residues long. The germline gives CDR1 SGDLS, CDR2 YYNGEE. In nucleotides, the CDR3 is TGTGCCAGCAGCGTAAGTCCTTCCGGGCTGGCTAATGAAGAACTGTTTTTT. It translates to CASSVSPSGLANEELFF.

Only a few counts were recorded for this clonotype. The chain combines TRBV10-3 with TRBJ1-6; a possible D gene is TRBD1 (6 bases). This CDR3 has 16 residues. CDR1 and CDR2 (germline): ENHRY, SYGVKD. V was pared by 0 bases and J by 7 bases, with 13 bases between. In DNA form, the CDR3 reads TGTGCCATCAGTGAGTCGATAGGGACACAGAATTCACCCCTCCACTTT. Protein product: CAISESIGTQNSPLHF.

A few counts support this clonotype. The chain joins TRBV12-3 or TRBV12-4 to TRBJ1-4, with 7 bases matching TRBD1. V trimming: 1 base; J trimming: 5 bases; junction bases outside the gene matches: 7. CDR3 length: 16 residues. The CDR3 nucleotides read TGTGCCAGCAGTTTAGGGACAGGAAGATGGAATGAAAAACTGTTTTTT. It encodes CASSLGTGRWNEKLFF.

This clonotype was seen a single time. The chain uses TRBV7-3 and TRBJ2-1; 8 bases are a match to TRBD2. This CDR3 region has 16 residues. J gave up 0 bases and V 5 bases, and 6 bases lay outside the gene matches. Germline V lookup: CDR1 SGHTA, CDR2 FQGTGA. This chain's CDR3 is CASSLGGRFSYNEQFF. DNA of the CDR3: TGTGCCAGCAGCCTCGGCGGGAGGTTCTCCTACAATGAGCAGTTCTTC.

The V and J genes are TRBV2 and TRBJ1-2; TRBD1 matches at 9 bases. The V gene's germline CDR1 is SNHLY and CDR2 FYNNEI. The V and J ends lost 7 bases and 7 bases, in that order; junction bases with no gene match: 19. The CDR3 extends over 17 amino acids. The CDR3 DNA follows: TGTGCCAGCATCAAGGGCGAGGGACAGGGACTGGGTGGTGGCTACACCTTC. Protein: CASIKGEGQGLGGGYTF.

The V call is TRBV30, the J call TRBJ1-1; TRBD1 is a possible D gene (6 bases). CDR3 length equals 12 residues. Germline CDR1 is GTSNPN and CDR2 is SVGIG (reference sequence). V was shortened by 8 bases and J by 1 base, with 11 bases between the two germline ends. The CDR3 DNA reads TGTGCCGGAGGACAGTCGAACACTGAAGCTTTCTTT. This gives the protein CAGGQSNTEAFF.

This chain joins TRBV15 and TRBJ1-1; no clear D gene. This CDR3 has 13 amino acids. The ends were cut back, 3 bases at V and 0 bases at J, with 5 bases in the middle. CDR1 and CDR2 (germline): LNHNV, YYDKDF (reference sequence). The CDR3 protein is CATSSSVNTEAFF. The CDR3 coding sequence is TGTGCCACCAGCAGCTCAGTGAACACTGAAGCTTTCTTT.

This chain uses TRBV2 with TRBJ1-5; D is perhaps TRBD1 (5 bases). The CDR3 spans 12 residues. V was clipped by 7 bases and J by 3 bases, with 7 bases between them. Germline assignment: CDR1 SNHLY and CDR2 FYNNEI. The CDR3 sequence is CASKQDNQPQHF. CDR3 DNA: TGTGCCAGCAAACAGGACAATCAGCCCCAGCATTTT.

V is TRBV11-2 and J is TRBJ2-7, with D maybe TRBD1 (6 bases). The J call is doubtful: the DNA matches TRBJ2-4 better. Germline V CDR1 and CDR2: SGHAT, FQNNGV. The CDR3 is 13 amino acids. The CDR3 protein is CASSPRAGDIQYF. In DNA, the CDR3 is TGTGCCAGCAGCCCCAGAGCAGGGGACATTCAGTACTTC.

This clonotype was observed a few times. The CDR3 coding sequence is TGTGCCAGCAGCACCCCTAGTTCCAATGAGCAGTACTTC. It codes for CASSTPSSNEQYF. This chain uses TRBV5-5 with TRBJ2-5, with no clear D. Trimming pared 4 bases from V and 11 bases from J, leaving 18 bases between. Germline V gene lookup returns CDR1 SGHKS and CDR2 YYEKEE (reference sequence). This CDR3 is 13 amino acids long.

This clonotype occurred a few times. The rearrangement links TRBV7-2 to TRBJ1-5, with D perhaps TRBD1 (5 bases). This CDR3 spans 13 amino acids. Germline assignment: CDR1 SGHTA and CDR2 FQGNSA. The V end was cut by 4 bases, the J end by 7 bases, with 11 bases between. The CDR3 DNA follows: TGTGCCAGCAGCTCGGGGGGTTTACAGCCCCAGCATTTT. Translation: CASSSGGLQPQHF.

The V gene is TRBV6-2 or TRBV6-3, the J gene TRBJ2-3, with D perhaps TRBD2 (6 bases). V lost 5 bases and J lost 7, with 22 bases in between. CDR3 length equals 16 residues. Looked up from germline, CDR1 is MNHEY and CDR2 is SVGEGT. In nucleotides, the CDR3 is TGTGCCAGCAGTGGGATGCGGGACGGATCGTCATATACGCAGTATTTT. It is translated as CASSGMRDGSSYTQYF.

This clonotype was seen only a few times. The chain employs TRBV7-6 and TRBJ2-3, with D possibly matching TRBD2 (6 bases). Germline CDR1 reads SGHVS; CDR2 reads FNYEAQ. This CDR3 is built from 14 residues. The V end lost 5 bases, the J end lost 5 bases, and 14 bases lay between the germline ends. The DNA of the CDR3 is TGTGCCAGCAGCGCCGGGACTGGTGGAGATACGCAGTATTTT. Residues: CASSAGTGGDTQYF.